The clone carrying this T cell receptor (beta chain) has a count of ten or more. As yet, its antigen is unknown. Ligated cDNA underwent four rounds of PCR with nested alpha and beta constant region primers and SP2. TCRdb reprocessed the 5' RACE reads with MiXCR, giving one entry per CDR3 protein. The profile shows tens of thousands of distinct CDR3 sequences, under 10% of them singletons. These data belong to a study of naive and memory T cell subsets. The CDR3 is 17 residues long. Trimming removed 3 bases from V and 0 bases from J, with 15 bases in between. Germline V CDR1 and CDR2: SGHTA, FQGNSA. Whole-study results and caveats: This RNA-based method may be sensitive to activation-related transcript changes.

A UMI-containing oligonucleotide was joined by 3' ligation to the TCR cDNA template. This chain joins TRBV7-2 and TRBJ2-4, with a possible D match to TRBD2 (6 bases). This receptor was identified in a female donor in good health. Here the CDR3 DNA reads TGTGCCAGCAGCTTGGGGGGATGGGCCCAAGCCAAAAACATTCAGTACTTC. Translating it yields CASSLGGWAQAKNIQYF. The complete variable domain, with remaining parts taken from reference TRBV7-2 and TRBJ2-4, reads GAGVSQSPSNKVTEKGKDVELRCDPISGHTALYWYRQSLGQGLEFLIYFQGNSAPDKSGLPSDRFSAERTGGSVSTLTIQRTQQEDSAVYLCASSLGGWAQAKNIQYFGAGTRLSVL.